This TCR beta chain was sequenced during a study of cytomegalovirus exposure and HLA in healthy donors. Looking at the study overall: A previous analysis identified about 110 million unique TCR beta sequences derived from roughly 180 million T cells. Broader study findings: Previously analyzed data showed that most TCR beta V segments were productive at a frequency of about 90% or about 30%. In a later analysis, donors in an Asian-associated ancestry cluster reportedly had fewer N-insertions in productive TCRs than the cohort mean.

PCR amplification relied on 60 Vbeta primers (plus 13 Jbeta primers). Assay: immunoSEQ multiplex PCR; the TCRdb copy retains only in-frame clones and omits some. Recorded here are 150,000 to 250,000 clones; the top ten clones represent 0.65% to 0.75%. CDR3 length: 14 amino acids. Germline CDR1 and CDR2: SNHLY and FYNNEI. As for this clone: Its matching antigen is unknown. At one end, the junction sequence differs from germline, possibly due to a read error.

J is TRBJ2-7 and V is TRBV2; no clear D. The sample comprised PBMCs. The sequence was obtained from a boy younger than 18 in good health and CMV-seronegative. CDR3 amino acids: CASSDKSRRMRLNF. The CDR3, as DNA: TGTGCCAGCAGTGACAAATCCCGTAGAATGCGATTGAACTTC.